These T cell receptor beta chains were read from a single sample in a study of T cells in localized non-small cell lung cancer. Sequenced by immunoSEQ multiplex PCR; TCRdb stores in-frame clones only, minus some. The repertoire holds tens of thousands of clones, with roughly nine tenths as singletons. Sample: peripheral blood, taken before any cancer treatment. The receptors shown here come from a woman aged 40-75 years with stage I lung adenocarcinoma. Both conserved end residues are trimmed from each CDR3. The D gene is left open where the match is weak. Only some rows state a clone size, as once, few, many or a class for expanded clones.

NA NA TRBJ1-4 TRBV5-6 ASSSARGEVEKLF
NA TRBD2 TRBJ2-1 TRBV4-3 ASSQVGLAGLQF
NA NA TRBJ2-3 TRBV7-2 ASSYQAEDTQY
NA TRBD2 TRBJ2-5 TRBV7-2 ASSPRLAGGQETQY
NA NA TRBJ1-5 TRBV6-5 ASSLMWGGGQPQH
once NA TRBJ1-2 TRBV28 ASRTGLPDGYGYT
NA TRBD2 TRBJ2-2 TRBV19 ASSIDLELAGGELF
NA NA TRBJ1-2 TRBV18 ASSQITEANYGYT
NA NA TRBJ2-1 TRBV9 ASSPQGYEQF
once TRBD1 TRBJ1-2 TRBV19 ASSALRTGGEGYT
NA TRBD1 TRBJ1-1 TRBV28 ASGPWTGLNTEAF
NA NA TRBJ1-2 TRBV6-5 ASRDYGYT
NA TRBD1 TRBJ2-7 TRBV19 ASRSSRDRGHEQY
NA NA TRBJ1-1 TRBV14 ASGRTGEAF
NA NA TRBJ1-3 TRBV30 AWSEGTNPGNTIY
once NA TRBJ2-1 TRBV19 ASSRGGIPYNEQF
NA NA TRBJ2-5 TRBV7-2 ASSRRRVETGKETQY
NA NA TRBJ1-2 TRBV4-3 ASSPGGAGNYGYT
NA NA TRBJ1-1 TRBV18 ASSPLGAAEAF
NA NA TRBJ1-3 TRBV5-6 ASSSRGADTIY
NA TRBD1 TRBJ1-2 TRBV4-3 ASSRERDSSYGYT
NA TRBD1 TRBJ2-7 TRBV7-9 ASSSDRRGYEQY
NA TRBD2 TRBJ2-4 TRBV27 ASSLWGGTLAKNIQY
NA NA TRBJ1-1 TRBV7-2 ASSRQALNTEAF
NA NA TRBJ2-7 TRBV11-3 ASRLVGGRITYEQY
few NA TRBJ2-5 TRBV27 ASSLTDGHATQY
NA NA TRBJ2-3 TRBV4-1 ASSPAQSSFTDTQY
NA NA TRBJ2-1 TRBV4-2 ASSQGAAGSSYNEQF
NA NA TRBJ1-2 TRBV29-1 SVSKEFLNGYT
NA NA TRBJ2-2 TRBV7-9 ASSSYGAGELF
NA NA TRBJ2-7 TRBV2 ASSESPGTDYEQY
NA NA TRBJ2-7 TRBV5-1 ASSIGPGENYEQY
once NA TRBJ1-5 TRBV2 ASTQGVGGQPQH
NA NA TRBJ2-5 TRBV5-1 ASSSGPAAQETQY
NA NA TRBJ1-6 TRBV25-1 ASSALNSPLH
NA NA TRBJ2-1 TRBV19 ASSIWGAASYNEQF
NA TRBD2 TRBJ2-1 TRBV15 ATSLGTSSYNEQF